This T cell receptor (beta chain) is drawn from a study of blood T cell repertoires in COVID-19. About the study: Specimens from acute and convalescent COVID-19 originated in the United States, Italy and Spain.

The study drew participants aged about 18 to 89 years from under 30 US areas. Participant-reported clinical history was the basis for cohort assignment. Recovery among Cohort 3 donors was established by two negative PCRs, clearance, or symptom resolution. The CDR3 covers 15 residues. Trimming stripped 11 bases from V and 1 base from J, with 17 bases between. Germline CDR1 reads SNHLY; CDR2 reads FYNNEI. Sequenced by immunoSEQ multiplex PCR; TCRdb stores in-frame clones only, minus some. The table has fewer than 400,000 clones, 70% to 90% seen once. The sample was PBMCs or T cells enriched from blood (not recorded which). V usage is TRBV2 and J usage is TRBJ2-2; a weak D match, TRBD2 (5 bases). The clonotype was recovered from a man under 40 who had recovered from COVID-19. Here the CDR3 reads CALIEGPWNTGELFF. The CDR3 DNA reads as TGTGCCCTCATTGAGGGTCCCTGGAACACCGGGGAGCTGTTTTTT. Full variable domain (remainder filled in from reference TRBV2 and TRBJ2-2): EPEVTQTPSHQVTQMGQEVILRCVPISNHLYFYWYRQILGQKVEFLVSFYNNEISEKSEIFDDQFSVERPDGSNFTLKIRSTKLEDSAMYFCALIEGPWNTGELFFGEGSRLTVL.